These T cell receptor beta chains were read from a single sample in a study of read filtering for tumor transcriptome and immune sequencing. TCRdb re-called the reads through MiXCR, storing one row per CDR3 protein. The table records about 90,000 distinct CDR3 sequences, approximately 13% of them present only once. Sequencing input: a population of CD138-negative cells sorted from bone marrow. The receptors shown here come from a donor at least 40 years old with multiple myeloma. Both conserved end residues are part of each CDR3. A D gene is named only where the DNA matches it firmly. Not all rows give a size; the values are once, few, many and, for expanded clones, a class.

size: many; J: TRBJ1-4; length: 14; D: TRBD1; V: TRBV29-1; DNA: TGCAGCGTCACTGGGGACAGGGGTGGTGAAAAACTGTTTTTT; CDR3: CSVTGDRGGEKLFF
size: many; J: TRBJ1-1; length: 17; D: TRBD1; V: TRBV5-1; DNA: TGCGCCAGCAGCATTCACAGGGGGGACACCATGAACACTGAAGCTTTCTTT; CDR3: CASSIHRGDTMNTEAFF
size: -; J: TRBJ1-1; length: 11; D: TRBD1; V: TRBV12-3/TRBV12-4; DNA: TGTGCCAGCAGTTACAGGGGTAAAGCTCTCTTT; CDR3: CASSYRGKALF
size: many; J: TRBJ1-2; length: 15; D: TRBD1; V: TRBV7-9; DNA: TGTGCCAGCAGCTTAACGGGACAGGGGAACTATGGCTACACCTTC; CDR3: CASSLTGQGNYGYTF
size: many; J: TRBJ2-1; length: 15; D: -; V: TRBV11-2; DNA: TGTGCCAGCAGCTTAACGGGCCCGGGTCCGACCCAGCAGTTCTTC; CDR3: CASSLTGPGPTQQFF
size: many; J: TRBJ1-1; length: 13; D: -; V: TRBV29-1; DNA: TGCAGCGTTGAAAGCTTGGGAAACACTGAAGCTTTCTTT; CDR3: CSVESLGNTEAFF
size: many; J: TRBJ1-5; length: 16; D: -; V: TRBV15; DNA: TGTGCCACCAGCAGCGATTACTCAGGGGTTGGTCAGCCCCAGCATTTT; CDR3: CATSSDYSGVGQPQHF
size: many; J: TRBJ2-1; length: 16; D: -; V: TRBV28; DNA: TGTGCCAGCAGTTTGGGGGCCCTGAGCTCCTACAATGAGCAGTTCTTC; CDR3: CASSLGALSSYNEQFF
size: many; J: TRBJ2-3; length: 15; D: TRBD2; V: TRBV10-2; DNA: TGCGCCAGCAGTGCGGGACTAGCAAAAACAGATACGCAGTATTTT; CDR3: CASSAGLAKTDTQYF
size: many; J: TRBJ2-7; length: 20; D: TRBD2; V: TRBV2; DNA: TGTGCCAGCAGTGAGTGGGGCCGGCTAGCGGGATCCGCTAGCTCCTACGAGCAGTACTTC; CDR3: CASSEWGRLAGSASSYEQYF
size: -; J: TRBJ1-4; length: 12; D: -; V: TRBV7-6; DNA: TGTGCCAGCAGCCGTAGGGGGGAGAAACTGTTTTTT; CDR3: CASSRRGEKLFF
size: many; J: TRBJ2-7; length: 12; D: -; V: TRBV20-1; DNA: TGCAGTGCTAGAGTGAGAGGTTACGAGCAGTACTTC; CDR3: CSARVRGYEQYF
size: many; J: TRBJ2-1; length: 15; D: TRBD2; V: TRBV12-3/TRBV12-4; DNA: TGTGCCAGCAGCCCCCGAGCGGGACTTTACAATGAGCAGTTCTTC; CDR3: CASSPRAGLYNEQFF
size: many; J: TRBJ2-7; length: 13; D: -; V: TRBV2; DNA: TGTGCCAGCAGGCAGGGGGGGTCCTACGAGCAGTACTTC; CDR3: CASRQGGSYEQYF
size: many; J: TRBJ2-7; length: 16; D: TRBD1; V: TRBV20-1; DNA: TGCAGTGCTATTGCCCCCGGGACAGCCGCAGGGAACGAGCAGTACTTC; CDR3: CSAIAPGTAAGNEQYF
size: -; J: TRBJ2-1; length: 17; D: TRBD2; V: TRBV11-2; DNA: TGTGCCAGCAGCTTAGATAGCGCGGGAGGGGTCTTAAATGAGCAGTTCTTC; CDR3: CASSLDSAGGVLNEQFF
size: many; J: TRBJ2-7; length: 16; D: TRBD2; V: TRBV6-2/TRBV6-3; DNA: TGTGCCAGCAGTTTATCTTCCGGGACTAGCGGCTACGAGCAGTACTTC; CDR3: CASSLSSGTSGYEQYF
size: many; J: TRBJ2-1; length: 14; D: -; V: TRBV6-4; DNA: TGTGCCATCCCTCTCAACACCCTCTACAATGAGCAGTTCTTC; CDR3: CAIPLNTLYNEQFF
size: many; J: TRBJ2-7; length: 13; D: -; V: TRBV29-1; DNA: TGCAGCGCCGTGACCGGATCGTACCACGAGCAGTACTTC; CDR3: CSAVTGSYHEQYF
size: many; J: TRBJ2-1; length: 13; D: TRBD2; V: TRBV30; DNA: TGTGCCTGGACTAGCGGGAGTTTGAATGAGCAGTTCTTC; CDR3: CAWTSGSLNEQFF
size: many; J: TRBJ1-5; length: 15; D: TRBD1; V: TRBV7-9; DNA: TGTGCCAGCAGCCACACAGGGGGAGACAATCAGCCCCAGCATTTT; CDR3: CASSHTGGDNQPQHF
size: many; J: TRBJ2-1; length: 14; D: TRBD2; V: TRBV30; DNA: TGTGCCTGGAGTCGCGGGACTAGCGGGGCAATGCGGTTCTTC; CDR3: CAWSRGTSGAMRFF
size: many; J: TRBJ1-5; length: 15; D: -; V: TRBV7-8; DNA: TGTGCCAGCAGCCCAAGAAGGGACCTCAATCAGCCCCAGCATTTT; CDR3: CASSPRRDLNQPQHF
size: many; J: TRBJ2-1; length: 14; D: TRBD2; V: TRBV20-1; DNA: TGCAGTGCTAGAGCCCTAGCGGGGTACAATGAGCAGTTCTTC; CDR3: CSARALAGYNEQFF
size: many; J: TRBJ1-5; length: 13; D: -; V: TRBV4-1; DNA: TGCGCCAGCAGCCAAGATCGGGGTCAGCCCCAGCATTTT; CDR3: CASSQDRGQPQHF
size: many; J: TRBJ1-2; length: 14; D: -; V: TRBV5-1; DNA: TGCGCCAGCAGCTTGGGGCAGGGGCACTATGGCTACACCTTC; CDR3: CASSLGQGHYGYTF
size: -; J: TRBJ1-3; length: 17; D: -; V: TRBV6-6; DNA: TGTGCCAGCAGTCACCCCGGGACGGTGGACTCTGGAAACACCATATATTTT; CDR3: CASSHPGTVDSGNTIYF
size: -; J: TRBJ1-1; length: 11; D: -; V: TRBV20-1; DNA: TGCAGTGGGTTGCGTAGCACTGAAGCTTTCTTT; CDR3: CSGLRSTEAFF
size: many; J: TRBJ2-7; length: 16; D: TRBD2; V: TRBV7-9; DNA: TGTGCCAGCAGCTCCCGGACTAGCGGGTATAAGTACGAGCAGTACTTC; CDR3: CASSSRTSGYKYEQYF
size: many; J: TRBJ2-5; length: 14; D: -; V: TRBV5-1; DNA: TGCGCCAGCAGCTTGGGCCCGAGCCAAGAGACCCAGTACTTC; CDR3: CASSLGPSQETQYF
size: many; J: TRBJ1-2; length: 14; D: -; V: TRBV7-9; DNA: TGTGCCAGCAGCTTAGGAAGGGGCAACTATGGCTACACCTTC; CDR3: CASSLGRGNYGYTF
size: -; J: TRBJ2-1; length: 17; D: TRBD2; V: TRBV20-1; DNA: TGCAGTGCAATCCCCTGGACTAGCCCAGACTCCTACAATGAGCAGTTCTTC; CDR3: CSAIPWTSPDSYNEQFF
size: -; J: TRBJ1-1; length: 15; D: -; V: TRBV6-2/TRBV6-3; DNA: TGTGCCAGCAGTATGTATCCGGGGGGCGGCACTGAAGCTTTCTTT; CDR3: CASSMYPGGGTEAFF
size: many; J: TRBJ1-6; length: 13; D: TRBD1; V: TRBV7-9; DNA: TGTGCCAGCAGCCCAGGACAGGGGCTACCCCTCCACTTT; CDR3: CASSPGQGLPLHF
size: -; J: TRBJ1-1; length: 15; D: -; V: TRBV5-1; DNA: TGCGCCAGCAGCTTGGCCCTCGGCCCCGGGACTGACGCTTTCTTT; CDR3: CASSLALGPGTDAFF
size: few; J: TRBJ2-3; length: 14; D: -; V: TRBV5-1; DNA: TGCGCCAGCAGCTTAAGTTCAGAGCCAGATACGCAGTATTTT; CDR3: CASSLSSEPDTQYF
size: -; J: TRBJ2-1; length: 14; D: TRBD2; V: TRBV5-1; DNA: TGCGCCAGCAGCCGTACTAGCGGGTACAATGAGCAGTTCTTC; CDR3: CASSRTSGYNEQFF
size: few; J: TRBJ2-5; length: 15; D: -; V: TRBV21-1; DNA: TGTGCCAGCAGCATCAGGGACTGGGGGGAAGAGACCCAGTACTTC; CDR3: CASSIRDWGEETQYF
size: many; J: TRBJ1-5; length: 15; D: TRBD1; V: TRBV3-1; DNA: TGTGCCAGCAGCCGCGGGACAGGGAACAATCAGCCCCAGCATTTT; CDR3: CASSRGTGNNQPQHF
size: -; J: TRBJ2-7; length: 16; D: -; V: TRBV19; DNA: TGTGCCAGTAGTAAATCAGCACAGGGTTACTCCTACGAGCAGTATTTC; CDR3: CASSKSAQGYSYEQYF
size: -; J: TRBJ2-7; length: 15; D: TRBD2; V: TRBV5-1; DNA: TGCGCCAGCAGCTCCCGACTAGCGGGAGTCTACGAGCAGTACTTC; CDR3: CASSSRLAGVYEQYF
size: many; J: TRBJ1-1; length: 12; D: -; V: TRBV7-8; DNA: TGTGCCAGCAGCCTATTCGACACTGAAGCTTTCTTT; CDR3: CASSLFDTEAFF
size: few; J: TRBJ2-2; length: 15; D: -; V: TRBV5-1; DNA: TGCGCCAGCAGCTATGGCCGGGGTAACACCGGGGGGCTGTTTTTT; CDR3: CASSYGRGNTGGLFF
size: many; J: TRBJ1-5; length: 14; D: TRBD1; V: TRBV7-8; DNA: TGTGCCAGCAGCCCAGCACAGGGGAATCAGCCCCAGCATTTT; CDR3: CASSPAQGNQPQHF
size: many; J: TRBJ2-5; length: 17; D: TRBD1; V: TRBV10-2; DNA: TGCGCCAGCAGTGAGTCCACGACAGGGATAATGGGAGAGACCCAGTACTTC; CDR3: CASSESTTGIMGETQYF
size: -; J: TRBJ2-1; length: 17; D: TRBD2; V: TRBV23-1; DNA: TGCGCCAGCAGTCACCCCGGGACCCGCGGGAGGAACAATGAGCAGTTCTTC; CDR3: CASSHPGTRGRNNEQFF
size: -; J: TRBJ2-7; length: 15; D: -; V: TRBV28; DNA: TGTGCCAGCAGTTTACTGACAGGGAGGAGCGACGAGCAGTACTTC; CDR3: CASSLLTGRSDEQYF